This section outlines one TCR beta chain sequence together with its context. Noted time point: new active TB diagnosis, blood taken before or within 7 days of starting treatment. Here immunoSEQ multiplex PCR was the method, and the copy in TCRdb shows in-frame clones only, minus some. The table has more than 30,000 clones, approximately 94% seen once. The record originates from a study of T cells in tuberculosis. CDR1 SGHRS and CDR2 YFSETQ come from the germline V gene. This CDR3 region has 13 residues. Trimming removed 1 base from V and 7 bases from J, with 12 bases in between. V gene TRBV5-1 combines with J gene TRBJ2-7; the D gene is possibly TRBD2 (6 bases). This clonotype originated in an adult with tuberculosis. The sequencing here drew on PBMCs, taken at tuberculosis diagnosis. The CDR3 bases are TGCGCCAGCAGCTTGACGGCAGGGAGGGAGCAGTACTTC. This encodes CASSLTAGREQYF.